This T cell receptor (beta chain) appears in the sequencing data of a study of identifying expanded T cells in peripheral blood. Study-level points and caveats: Roughly two-week clone count variance significantly increased as total template count grew. Differentially abundant clones: roughly 1.2 between replicates, around 16 at about two weeks, under 25 at four.

TCRdb's copy holds only in-frame clones and misses some; the assay was immunoSEQ multiplex PCR. The data hold about 100,000 clones, with about 90% observed a single time. Healthy donors had no documented immune events, such as infections, while sampled. Regarding this clone: Its target is unknown.

The length of the CDR3 is 14 residues. V lost 0 bases to trimming and J lost 0 bases, with 5 bases between them. Looked up from germline, CDR1 is KGHSH and CDR2 is LQKENI. The sequence came from a person aged 18 to 75 in good health. The chain is built from TRBV18 and TRBJ1-1; D is unresolved. The specimen was blood. The CDR3 nucleotides are TGTGCCAGCTCACCACCGGCCATGAACACTGAAGCTTTCTTT. Amino acid sequence: CASSPPAMNTEAFF.